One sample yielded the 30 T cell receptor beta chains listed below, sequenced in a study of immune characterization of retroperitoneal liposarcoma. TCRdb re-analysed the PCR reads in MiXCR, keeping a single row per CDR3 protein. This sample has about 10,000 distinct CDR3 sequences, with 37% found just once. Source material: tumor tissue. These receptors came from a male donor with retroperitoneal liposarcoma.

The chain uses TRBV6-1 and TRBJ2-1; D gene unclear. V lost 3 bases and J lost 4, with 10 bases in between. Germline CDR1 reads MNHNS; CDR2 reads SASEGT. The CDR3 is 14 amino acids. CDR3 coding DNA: TGTGCCAGCAGTGATTTGGAGCCTTACAATGAGCAGTTCTTC. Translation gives CASSDLEPYNEQFF.

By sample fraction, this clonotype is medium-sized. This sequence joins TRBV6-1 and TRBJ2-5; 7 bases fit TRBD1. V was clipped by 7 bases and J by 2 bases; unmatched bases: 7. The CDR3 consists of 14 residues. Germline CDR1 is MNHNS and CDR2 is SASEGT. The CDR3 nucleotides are TGTGCCAGCACTAAGACGGGACAGCAAGAGACCCAGTACTTC. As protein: CASTKTGQQETQYF.

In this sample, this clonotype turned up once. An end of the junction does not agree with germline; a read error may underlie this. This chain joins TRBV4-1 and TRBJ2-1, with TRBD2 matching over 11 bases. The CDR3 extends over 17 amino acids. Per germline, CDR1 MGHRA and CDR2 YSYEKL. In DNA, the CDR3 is TGTGCCAGCAGCCAATACCCCGGGACTAGCGGCCCCTATGAGCAGTTCTTC. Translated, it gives CASSQYPGTSGPYEQFF.

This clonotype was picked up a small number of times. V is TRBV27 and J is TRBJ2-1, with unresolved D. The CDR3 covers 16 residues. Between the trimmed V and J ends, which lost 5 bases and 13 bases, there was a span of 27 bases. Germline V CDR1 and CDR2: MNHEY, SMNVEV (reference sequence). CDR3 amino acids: CASSPRTTSQQETQFF. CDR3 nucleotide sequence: TGTGCCAGCAGTCCCCGAACGACTTCGCAACAAGAGACCCAGTTCTTC.

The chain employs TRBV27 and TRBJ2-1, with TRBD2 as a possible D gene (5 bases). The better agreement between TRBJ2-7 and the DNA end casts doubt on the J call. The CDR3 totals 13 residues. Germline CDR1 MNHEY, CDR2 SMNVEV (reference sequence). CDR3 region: CASSPHIRGEQYF. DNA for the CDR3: TGTGCCAGCAGTCCCCACATCCGAGGGGAGCAGTACTTC.

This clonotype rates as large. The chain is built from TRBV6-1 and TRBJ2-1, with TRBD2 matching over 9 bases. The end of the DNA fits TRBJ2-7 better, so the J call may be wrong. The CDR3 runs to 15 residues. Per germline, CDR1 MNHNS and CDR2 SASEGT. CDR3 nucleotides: TGTGCCAGCAGGACCGGGGCGGGGGGGACCTACGAGCAGTACTTC. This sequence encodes CASRTGAGGTYEQYF.

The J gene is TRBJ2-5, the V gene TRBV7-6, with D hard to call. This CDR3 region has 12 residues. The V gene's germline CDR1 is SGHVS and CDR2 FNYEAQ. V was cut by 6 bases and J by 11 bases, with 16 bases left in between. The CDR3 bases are TGTGCCAGCAGTTCCGCTTACAATGAGCAGTACTTC. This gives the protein CASSSAYNEQYF.

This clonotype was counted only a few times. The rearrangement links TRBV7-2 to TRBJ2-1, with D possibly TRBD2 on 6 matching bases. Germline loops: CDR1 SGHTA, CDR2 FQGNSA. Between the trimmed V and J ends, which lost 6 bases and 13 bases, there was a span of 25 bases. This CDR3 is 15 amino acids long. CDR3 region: CASSMELGLQETQFF. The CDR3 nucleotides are TGTGCCAGCAGTATGGAGTTGGGACTCCAAGAGACCCAGTTCTTC.

The CDR3 region is CASSPGQGEKLFF. In DNA form, the CDR3 reads TGTGCCAGCAGCCCCGGACAGGGTGAAAAACTGTTTTTT. The chain has TRBV28 and TRBJ1-4; 8 nucleotides match TRBD1. The CDR3 length is 13 residues. Germline CDR1 MDHEN, CDR2 SYDVKM. The V gene end was trimmed by 6 bases and the J gene end by 7 bases; junction bases not matched to a gene: 4.

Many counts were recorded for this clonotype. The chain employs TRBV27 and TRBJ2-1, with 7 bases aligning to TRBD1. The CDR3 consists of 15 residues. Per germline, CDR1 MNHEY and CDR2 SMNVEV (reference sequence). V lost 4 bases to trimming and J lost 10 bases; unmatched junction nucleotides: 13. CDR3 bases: TGTGCCAGCAGTTACTCAGGGGGTCCCAACTACGAGCAGTTCTTC. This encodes CASSYSGGPNYEQFF.

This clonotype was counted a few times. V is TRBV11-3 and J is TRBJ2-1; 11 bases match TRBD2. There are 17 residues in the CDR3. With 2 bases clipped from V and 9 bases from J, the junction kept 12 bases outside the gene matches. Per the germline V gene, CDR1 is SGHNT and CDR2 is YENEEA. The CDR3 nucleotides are TGTGCCAGCAGCTTACTTAGCGGGGGGGCCAAAGTTAGTGAGCAGTTCTTC. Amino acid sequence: CASSLLSGGAKVSEQFF.

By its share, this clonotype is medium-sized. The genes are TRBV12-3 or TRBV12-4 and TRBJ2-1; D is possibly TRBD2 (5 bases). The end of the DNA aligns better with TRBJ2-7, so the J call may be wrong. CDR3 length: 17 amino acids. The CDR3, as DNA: TGTGCCAGCAGTTTAGGGGATAGCGCCAGCTCCTACAATGAGCAGTACTTC. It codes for CASSLGDSASSYNEQYF.

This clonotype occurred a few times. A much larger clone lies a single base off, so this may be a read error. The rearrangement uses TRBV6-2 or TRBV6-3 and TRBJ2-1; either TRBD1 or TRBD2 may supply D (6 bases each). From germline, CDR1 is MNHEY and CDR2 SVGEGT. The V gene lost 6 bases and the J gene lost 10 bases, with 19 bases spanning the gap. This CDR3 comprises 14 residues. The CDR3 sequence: CASRTQGGSAEQFF. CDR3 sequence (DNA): TGTGCCAGCAGAACACAGGGAGGATCCGCCGAGCAGTTCTTC.

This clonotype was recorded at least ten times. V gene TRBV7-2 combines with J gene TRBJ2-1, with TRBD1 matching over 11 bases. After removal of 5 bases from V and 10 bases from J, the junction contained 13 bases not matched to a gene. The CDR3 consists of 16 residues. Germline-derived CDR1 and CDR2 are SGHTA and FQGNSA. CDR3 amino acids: CASSRGQGGLSYEQFF. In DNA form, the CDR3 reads TGTGCCAGCAGCCGGGGACAGGGGGGACTCTCCTACGAGCAGTTCTTC.

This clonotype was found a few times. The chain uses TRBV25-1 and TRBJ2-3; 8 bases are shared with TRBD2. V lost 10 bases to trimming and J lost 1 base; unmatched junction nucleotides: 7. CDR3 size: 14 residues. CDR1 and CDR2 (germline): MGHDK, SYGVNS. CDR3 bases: TGTGCCACCCGGGGGGGGGTGGGCACAGATACGCAGTATTTT. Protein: CATRGGVGTDTQYF.

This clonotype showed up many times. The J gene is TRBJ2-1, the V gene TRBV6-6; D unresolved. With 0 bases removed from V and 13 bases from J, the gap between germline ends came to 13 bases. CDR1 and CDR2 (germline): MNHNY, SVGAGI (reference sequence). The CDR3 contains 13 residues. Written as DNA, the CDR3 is TGTGCCAGCAGTTACTCGGCCCAAGAGACCCAGTTCTTC. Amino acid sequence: CASSYSAQETQFF.

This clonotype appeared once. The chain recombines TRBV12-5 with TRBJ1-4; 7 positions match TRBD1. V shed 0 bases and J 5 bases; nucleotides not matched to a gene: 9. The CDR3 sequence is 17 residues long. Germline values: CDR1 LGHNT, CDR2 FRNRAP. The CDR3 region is CASGLVQGQGFNEKLFF. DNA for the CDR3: TGTGCTAGTGGTTTGGTACAGGGGCAGGGCTTCAATGAAAAACTGTTTTTT.

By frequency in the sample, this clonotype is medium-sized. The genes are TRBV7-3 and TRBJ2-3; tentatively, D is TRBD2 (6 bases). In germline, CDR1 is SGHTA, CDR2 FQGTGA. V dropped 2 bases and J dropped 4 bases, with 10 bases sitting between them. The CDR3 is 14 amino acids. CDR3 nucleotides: TGTGCCAGCAGCTTAGGCGGGGCCTCAGATACGCAGTATTTT. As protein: CASSLGGASDTQYF.

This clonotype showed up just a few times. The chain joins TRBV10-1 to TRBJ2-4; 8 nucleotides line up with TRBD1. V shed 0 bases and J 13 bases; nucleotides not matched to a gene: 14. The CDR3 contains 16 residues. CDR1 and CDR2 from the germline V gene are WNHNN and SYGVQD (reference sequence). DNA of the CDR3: TGCGCCAGCAGTGAGTCGGATTTCAGGGGGCAAGGTGAGCAGTACTTC. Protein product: CASSESDFRGQGEQYF.

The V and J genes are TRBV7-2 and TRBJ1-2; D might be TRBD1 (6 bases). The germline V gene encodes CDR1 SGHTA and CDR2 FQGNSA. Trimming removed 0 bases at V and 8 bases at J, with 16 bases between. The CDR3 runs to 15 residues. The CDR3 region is CASSLALRQGLGYTF. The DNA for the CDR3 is TGTGCCAGCAGCTTAGCGCTTCGGCAGGGGTTGGGCTACACCTTC.

CDR3 protein: CASSYRDNYGYTF. As DNA, the CDR3 is TGTGCCAGCAGTTACCGGGACAACTATGGCTACACCTTC. This rearrangement joins TRBV6-6 to TRBJ1-2; D is possibly TRBD1 (5 bases). This CDR3 region has 13 residues. From germline, CDR1 is MNHNY and CDR2 SVGAGI (reference sequence). With 2 bases removed from V and 2 bases from J, the gap between germline ends came to 6 bases.

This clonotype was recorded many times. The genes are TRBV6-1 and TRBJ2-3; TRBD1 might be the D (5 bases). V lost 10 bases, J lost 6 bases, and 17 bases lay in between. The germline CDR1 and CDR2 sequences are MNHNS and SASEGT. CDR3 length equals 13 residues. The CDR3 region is CATRATLEDTQYF. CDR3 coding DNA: TGTGCCACCAGGGCCACCTTAGAGGATACGCAGTATTTT.

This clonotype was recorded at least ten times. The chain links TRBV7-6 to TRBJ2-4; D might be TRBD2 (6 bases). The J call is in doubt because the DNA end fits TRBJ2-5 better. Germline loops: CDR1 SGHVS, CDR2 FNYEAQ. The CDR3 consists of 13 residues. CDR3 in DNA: TGTGCCAGCAGCTTAGAGGGACTGGGGACCCAGTACTTC. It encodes CASSLEGLGTQYF.

CDR3: CASSDNYGYTF. CDR3 DNA sequence: TGTGCCAGCAGTGACAACTATGGCTACACCTTC. This chain connects TRBV6-1 to TRBJ1-2; D is unresolved. Trimming cost V 3 bases and J 2 bases, with 1 base left between them. This CDR3 region has 11 residues. Germline values: CDR1 MNHNS, CDR2 SASEGT.

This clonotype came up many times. The CDR3 region has the DNA TGTGCCAGCAGCTTAACTTCTACGTACGAGCAGTACTTC. It is translated as CASSLTSTYEQYF. The V and J genes are TRBV7-8 and TRBJ2-4; D is uncertain. The J call may be mistaken, given a closer DNA end match to TRBJ2-7. Germline CDR1 and CDR2: SGHVS and FQNEAQ. The CDR3 consists of 13 residues.

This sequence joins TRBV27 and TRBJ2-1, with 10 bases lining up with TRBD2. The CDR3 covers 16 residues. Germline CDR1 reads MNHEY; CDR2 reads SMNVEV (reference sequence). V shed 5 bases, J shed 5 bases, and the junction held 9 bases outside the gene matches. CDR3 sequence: CASSPYLAGADNEQFF. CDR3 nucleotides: TGTGCCAGCAGTCCCTATCTAGCGGGAGCTGACAATGAGCAGTTCTTC.

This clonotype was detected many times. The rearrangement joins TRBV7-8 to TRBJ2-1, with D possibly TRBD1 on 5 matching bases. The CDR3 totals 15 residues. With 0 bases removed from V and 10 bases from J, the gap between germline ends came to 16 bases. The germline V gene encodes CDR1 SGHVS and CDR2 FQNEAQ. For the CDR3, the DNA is TGTGCCAGCAGCTTAGCTCCCACAGGTACCTACGAGCAGTTCTTC. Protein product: CASSLAPTGTYEQFF.

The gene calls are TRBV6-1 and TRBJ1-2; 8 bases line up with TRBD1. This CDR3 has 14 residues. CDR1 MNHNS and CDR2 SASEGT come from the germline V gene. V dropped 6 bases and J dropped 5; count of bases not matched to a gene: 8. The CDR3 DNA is TGTGCCAGCAGCGCAACAGACAGGGGTTATGGCTACACCTTC. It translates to CASSATDRGYGYTF.

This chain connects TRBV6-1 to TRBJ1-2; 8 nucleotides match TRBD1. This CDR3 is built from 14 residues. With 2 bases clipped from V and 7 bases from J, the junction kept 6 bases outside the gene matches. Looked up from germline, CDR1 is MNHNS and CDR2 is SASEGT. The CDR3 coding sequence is TGTGCCAGCAGTGAACCTGGACAGGGAGGTGGCTACACCTTC. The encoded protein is CASSEPGQGGGYTF.

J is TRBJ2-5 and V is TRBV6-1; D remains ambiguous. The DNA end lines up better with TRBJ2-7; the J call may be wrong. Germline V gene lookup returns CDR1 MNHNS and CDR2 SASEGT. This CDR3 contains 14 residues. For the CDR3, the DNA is TGTGCCAGCAGCGCGTGGGCCACCCCCTACGAGCAGTACGTC. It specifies CASSAWATPYEQYV.